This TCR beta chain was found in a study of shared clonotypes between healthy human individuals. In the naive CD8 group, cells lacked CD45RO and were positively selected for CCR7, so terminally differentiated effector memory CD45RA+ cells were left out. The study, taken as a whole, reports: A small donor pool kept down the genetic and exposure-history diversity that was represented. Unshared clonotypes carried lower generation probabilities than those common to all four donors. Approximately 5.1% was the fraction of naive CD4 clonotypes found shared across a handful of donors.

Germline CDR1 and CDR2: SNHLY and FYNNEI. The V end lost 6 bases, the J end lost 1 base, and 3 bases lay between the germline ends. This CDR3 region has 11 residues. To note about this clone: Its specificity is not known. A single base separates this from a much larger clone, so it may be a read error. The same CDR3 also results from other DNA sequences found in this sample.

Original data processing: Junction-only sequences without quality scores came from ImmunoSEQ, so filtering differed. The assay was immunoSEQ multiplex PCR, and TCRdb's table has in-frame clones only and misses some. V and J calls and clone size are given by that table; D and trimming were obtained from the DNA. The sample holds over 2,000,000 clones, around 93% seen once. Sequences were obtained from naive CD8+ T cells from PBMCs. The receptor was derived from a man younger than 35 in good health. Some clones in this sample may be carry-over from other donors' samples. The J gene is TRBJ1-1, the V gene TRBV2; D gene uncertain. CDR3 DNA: TGTGCCAGCAGCTCGAACACTGAAGCTTTCTTT. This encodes CASSSNTEAFF. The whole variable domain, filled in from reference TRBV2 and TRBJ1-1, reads EPEVTQTPSHQVTQMGQEVILRCVPISNHLYFYWYRQILGQKVEFLVSFYNNEISEKSEIFDDQFSVERPDGSNFTLKIRSTKLEDSAMYFCASSSNTEAFFGQGTRLTVV.